This T cell receptor beta chain was observed in a study of T cell responses to AZD1222 COVID-19 vaccine. Study-wide results and caveats: Spike-spanning, vaccine-associated CD4 TCRs were dominant at 160-218 and 743-854.

Libraries were prepared by immunoSEQ multiplex PCR; TCRdb keeps only in-frame clonotypes and omits some of them. The sample lists approximately 170,000 clones, 94% occurring once. Of note for this clone: Its target is not known.

CDR3 length equals 15 residues. Trimming at V came to 6 bases and at J to 0 bases, leaving 6 bases not matched to a gene. Germline V gene sequence: CDR1 KGHSH, CDR2 LQKENI. This sample comprised peripheral blood, obtained 28 days after the second AZD1222 dose. This chain links TRBV18 with TRBJ2-3; 7 nucleotides agree with TRBD1. The source of this sequence is an adult who received the AZD1222 COVID-19 vaccine. The CDR3 sequence: CASSQGTVSTDTQYF. DNA for the CDR3: TGTGCCAGCTCCCAGGGGACAGTTAGCACAGATACGCAGTATTTT.